Sequencing of this T cell receptor beta chain was carried out in a study of tumor-infiltrating lymphocytes in primary liver carcinoma. Study details: Sample yields of productive TCRbeta reads, ranging from roughly 3.65 to 7.5 million, were similar across tissue types.

For blood RNA, unsorted whole blood served as the source, and germline DNA was extracted too. Collection of four milliliters of peripheral blood took place before surgery. A primer in the constant region served to generate TCR beta cDNA from about 480 ng of total RNA. Nested multiplex PCR, run for three rounds with slightly modified ARM-PCR, yielded TCR beta libraries. Each of the first two PCR rounds ran approximately 9 cycles with TRBV1-TRBV30 forward and C-beta reverse primers. TCRdb re-called the multiplex PCR reads with MiXCR, one entry per CDR3 protein. The sample contains approximately 300,000 distinct CDR3 sequences, 65% of which appear only once. From germline, CDR1 is SEHNR and CDR2 FQNEAQ (reference sequence). The V gene lost 4 bases and the J gene lost 0 bases, with 12 bases spanning the gap. The CDR3 totals 15 residues. This clonotype was seen a handful of times.

The sequenced material came from peripheral blood. This TCR was recovered from a man aged 40-55 years with primary liver carcinoma and hepatitis B virus infection. The chain has TRBV7-9 and TRBJ1-1; no clear D gene. CDR3 in DNA: TGTGCCAGCAGCTCCCCCGGCAGCTTGAACACTGAAGCTTTCTTT. Residues: CASSSPGSLNTEAFF.